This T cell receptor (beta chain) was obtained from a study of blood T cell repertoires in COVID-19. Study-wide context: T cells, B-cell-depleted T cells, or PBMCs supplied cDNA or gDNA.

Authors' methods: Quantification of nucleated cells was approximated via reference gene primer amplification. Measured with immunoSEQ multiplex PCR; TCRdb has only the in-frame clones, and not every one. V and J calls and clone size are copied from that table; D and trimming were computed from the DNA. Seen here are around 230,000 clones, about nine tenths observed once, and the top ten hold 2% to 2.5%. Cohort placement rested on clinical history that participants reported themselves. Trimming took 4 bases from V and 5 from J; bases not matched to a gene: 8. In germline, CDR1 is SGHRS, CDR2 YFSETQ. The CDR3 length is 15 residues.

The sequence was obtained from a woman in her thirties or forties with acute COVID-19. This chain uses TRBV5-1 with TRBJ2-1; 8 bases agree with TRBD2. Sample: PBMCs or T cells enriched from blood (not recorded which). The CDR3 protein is CASSPGGGNHNEQFF. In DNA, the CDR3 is TGCGCCAGCAGCCCCGGGGGGGGGAATCACAATGAGCAGTTCTTC.